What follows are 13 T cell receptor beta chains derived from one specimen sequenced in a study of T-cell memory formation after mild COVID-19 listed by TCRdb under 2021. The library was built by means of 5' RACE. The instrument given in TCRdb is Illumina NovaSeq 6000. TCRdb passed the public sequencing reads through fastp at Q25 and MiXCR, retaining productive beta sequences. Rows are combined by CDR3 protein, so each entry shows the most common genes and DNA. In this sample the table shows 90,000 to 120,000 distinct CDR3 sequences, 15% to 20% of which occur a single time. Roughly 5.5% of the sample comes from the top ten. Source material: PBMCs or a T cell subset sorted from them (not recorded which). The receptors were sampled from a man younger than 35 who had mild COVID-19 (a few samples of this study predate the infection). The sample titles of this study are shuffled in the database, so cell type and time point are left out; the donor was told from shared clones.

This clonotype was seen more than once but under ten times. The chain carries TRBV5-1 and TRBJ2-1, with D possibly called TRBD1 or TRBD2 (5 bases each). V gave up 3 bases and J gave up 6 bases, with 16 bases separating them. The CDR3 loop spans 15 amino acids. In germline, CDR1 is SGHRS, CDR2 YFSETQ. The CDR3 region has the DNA TGCGCCAGCAGCTCCCGAGGGGACGGGACCAATGAGCAGTTCTTC. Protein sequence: CASSSRGDGTNEQFF.

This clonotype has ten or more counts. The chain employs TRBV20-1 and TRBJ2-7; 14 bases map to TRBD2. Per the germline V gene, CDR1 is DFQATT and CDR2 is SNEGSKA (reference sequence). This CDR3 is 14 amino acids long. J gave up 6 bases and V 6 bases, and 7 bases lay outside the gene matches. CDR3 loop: CSASGTSGGLEQYF. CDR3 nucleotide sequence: TGCAGTGCGTCCGGGACTAGCGGGGGTCTCGAGCAGTACTTC.

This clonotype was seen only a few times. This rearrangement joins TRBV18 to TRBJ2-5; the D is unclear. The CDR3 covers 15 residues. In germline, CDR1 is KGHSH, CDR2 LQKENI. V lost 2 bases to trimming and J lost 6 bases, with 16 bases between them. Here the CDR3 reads CASSPSRRPPQTQYF. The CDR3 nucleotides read TGTGCCAGCTCACCATCCAGGCGGCCCCCCCAGACCCAGTACTTC.

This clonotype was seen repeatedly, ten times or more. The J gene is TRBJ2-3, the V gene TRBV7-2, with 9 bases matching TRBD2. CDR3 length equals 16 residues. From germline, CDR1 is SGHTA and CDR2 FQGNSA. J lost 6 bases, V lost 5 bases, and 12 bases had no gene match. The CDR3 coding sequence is TGTGCCAGCAGCGAAGCGTCGAGCGGGGGGTCGGATACGCAGTATTTT. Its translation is CASSEASSGGSDTQYF.

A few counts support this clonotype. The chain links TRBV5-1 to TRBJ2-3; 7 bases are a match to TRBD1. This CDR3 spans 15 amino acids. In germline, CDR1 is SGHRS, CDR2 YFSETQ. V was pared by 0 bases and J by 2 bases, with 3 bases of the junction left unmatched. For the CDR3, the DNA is TGCGCCAGCAGCTTGGGGGACAGATTCACAGATACGCAGTATTTT. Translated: CASSLGDRFTDTQYF.

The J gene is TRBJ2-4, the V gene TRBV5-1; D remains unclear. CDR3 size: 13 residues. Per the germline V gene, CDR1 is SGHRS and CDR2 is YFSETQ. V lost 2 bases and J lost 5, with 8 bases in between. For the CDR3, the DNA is TGCGCCAGCAGCTTTCCAGGCGAAAACATTCAGTACTTC. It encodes CASSFPGENIQYF.

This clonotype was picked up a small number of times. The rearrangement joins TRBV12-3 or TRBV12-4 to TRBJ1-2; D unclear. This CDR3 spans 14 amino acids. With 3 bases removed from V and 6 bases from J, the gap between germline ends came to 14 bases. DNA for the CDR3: TGTGCCAGCAGTTTTGGGCGATCAAGCAATGGCTACACCTTC. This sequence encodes CASSFGRSSNGYTF.

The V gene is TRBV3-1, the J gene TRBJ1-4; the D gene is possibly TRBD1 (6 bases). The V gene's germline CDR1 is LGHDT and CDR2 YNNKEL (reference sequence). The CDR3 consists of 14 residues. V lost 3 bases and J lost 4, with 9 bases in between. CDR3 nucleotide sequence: TGTGCCAGCAGCCAGGACAGCTTTAATGAAAAACTGTTTTTT. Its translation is CASSQDSFNEKLFF.

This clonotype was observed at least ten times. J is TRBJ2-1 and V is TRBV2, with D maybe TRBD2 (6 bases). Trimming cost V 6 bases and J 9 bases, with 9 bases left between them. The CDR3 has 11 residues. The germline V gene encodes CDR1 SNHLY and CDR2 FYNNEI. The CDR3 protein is CASSWGGEQFF. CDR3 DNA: TGTGCCAGCAGCTGGGGAGGTGAGCAGTTCTTC. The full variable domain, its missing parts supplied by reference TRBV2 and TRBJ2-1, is EPEVTQTPSHQVTQMGQEVILRCVPISNHLYFYWYRQILGQKVEFLVSFYNNEISEKSEIFDDQFSVERPDGSNFTLKIRSTKLEDSAMYFCASSWGGEQFFGPGTRLTVL.

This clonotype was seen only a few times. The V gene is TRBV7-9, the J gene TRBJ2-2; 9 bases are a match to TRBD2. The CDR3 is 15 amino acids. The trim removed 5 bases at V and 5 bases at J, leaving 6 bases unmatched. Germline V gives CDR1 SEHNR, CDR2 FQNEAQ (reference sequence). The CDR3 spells CASSRGTSSTGELFF. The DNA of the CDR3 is TGTGCCAGCAGCAGGGGGACTAGCTCGACCGGGGAGCTGTTTTTT.

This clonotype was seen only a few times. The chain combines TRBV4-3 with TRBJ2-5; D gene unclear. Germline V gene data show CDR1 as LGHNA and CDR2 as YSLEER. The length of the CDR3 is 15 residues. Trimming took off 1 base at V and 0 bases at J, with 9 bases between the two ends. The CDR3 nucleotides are TGCGCCAGCAGCCAAGGGGTGGGGTACCAAGAGACCCAGTACTTC. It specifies CASSQGVGYQETQYF.

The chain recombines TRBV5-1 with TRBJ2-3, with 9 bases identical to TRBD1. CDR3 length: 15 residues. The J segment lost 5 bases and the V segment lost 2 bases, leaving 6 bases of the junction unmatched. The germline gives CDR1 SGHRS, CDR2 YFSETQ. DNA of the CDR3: TGCGCCAGCAGCTTACAGGGGGCAAGGTTAGATACGCAGTATTTT. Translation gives CASSLQGARLDTQYF.

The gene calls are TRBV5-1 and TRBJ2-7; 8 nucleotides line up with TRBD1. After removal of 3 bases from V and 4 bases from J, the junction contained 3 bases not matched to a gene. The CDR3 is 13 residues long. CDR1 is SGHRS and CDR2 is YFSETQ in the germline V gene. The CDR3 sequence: CASSSGGRYEQYF. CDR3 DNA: TGCGCCAGCAGCTCAGGGGGCAGGTACGAGCAGTACTTC.